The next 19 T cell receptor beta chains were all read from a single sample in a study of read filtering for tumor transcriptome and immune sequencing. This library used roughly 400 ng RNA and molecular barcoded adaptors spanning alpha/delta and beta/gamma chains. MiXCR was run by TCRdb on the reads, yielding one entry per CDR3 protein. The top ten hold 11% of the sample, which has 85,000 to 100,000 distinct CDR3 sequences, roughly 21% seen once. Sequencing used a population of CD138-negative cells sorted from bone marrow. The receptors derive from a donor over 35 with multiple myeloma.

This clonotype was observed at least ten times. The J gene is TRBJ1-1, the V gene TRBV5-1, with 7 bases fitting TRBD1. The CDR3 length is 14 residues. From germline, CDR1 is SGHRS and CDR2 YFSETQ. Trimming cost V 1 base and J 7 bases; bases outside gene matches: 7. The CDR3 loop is CASSLTGVKNEAFF. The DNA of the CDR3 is TGCGCCAGCAGCTTGACAGGGGTAAAAAATGAAGCTTTCTTT.

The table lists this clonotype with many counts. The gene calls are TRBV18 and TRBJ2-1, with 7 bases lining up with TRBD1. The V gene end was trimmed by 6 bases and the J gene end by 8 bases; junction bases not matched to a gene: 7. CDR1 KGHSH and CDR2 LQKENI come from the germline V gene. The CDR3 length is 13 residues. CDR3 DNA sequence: TGTGCCAGCTCGTCCCGGGACAGCGATGAGCAGTTCTTC. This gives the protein CASSSRDSDEQFF.

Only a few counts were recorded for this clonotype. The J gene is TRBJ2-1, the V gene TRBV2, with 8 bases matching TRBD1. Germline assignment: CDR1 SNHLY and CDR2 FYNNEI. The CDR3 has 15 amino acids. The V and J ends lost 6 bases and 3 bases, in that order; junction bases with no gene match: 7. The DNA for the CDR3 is TGTGCCAGCAGGGGCACAGGGGGTTACTACAATGAGCAGTTCTTC. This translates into CASRGTGGYYNEQFF.

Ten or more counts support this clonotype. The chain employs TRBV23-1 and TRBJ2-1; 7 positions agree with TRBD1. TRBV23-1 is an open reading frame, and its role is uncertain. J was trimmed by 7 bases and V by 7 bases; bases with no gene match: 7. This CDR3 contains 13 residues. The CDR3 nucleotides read TGCGCCAGCAACAGGGGTATTTTGAATGAGCAGTTCTTC. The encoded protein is CASNRGILNEQFF.

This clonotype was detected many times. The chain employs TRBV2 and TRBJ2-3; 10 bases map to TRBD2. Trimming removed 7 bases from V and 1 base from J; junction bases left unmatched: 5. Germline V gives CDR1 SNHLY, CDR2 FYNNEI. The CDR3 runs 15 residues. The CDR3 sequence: CASTISGGRTDTQYF. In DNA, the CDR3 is TGTGCCAGCACCATTAGCGGGGGGCGCACAGATACGCAGTATTTT.

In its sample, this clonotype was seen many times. The CDR3 loop reads CAWSVGSSYNSPLHF. The CDR3 nucleotides are TGTGCCTGGAGTGTTGGAAGCTCCTATAATTCACCCCTCCACTTT. This chain links TRBV30 with TRBJ1-6; D remains unclear. This CDR3 comprises 15 residues. Germline lookup yields CDR1 GTSNPN and CDR2 SVGIG (reference sequence). Trimming stripped 0 bases from V and 0 bases from J, with 6 bases between. Based on the CDR3 plus reference TRBV30 and TRBJ1-6, the full variable domain is SQTIHQWPATLVQPVGSPLSLECTVEGTSNPNLYWYRQAAGRGLQLLFYSVGIGQISSEVPQNLSASRPQDRQFILSSKKLLLSDSGFYLCAWSVGSSYNSPLHFGNGTRLTVT.

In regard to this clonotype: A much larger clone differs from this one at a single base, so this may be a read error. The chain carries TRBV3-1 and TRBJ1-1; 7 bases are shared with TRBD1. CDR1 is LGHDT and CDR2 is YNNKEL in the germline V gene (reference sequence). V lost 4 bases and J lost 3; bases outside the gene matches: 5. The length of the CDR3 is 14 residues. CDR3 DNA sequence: TGTGCCAGCAGCCCGGGACAGCGGGACACTGAAGCTTTCTTT. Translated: CASSPGQRDTEAFF.

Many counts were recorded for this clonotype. The CDR3 DNA reads as TGTGCCAGTAGTATCACAGCTACCTACGAGCAGTACTTC. Residues: CASSITATYEQYF. The J gene is TRBJ2-7, the V gene TRBV19; D is uncertain. Germline CDR1 is LNHDA and CDR2 is SQIVND (reference sequence). Trimming took 3 bases from V and 2 from J, leaving 8 bases between them. The length of the CDR3 is 13 residues.

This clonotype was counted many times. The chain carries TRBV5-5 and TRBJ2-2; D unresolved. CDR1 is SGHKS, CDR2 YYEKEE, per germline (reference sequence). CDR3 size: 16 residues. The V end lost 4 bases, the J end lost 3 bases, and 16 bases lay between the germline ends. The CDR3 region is CASSRVSYGDTGELFF. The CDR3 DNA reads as TGTGCCAGCAGCCGGGTCTCCTATGGCGACACCGGGGAGCTGTTTTTT.

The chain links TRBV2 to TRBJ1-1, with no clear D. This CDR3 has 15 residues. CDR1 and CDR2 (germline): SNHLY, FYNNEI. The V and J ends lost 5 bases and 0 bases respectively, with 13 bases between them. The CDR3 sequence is CASSLIPNMNTEAFF. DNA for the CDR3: TGTGCCAGCAGTTTAATACCGAATATGAACACTGAAGCTTTCTTT.

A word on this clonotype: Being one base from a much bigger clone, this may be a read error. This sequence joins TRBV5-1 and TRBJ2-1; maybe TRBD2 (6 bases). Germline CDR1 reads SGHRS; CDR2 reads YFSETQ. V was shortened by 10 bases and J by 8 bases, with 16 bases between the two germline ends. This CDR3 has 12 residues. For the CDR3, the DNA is TGCGCCTCGATAGGCGGGGTACATGAGCAGTTCTTC. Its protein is CASIGGVHEQFF.

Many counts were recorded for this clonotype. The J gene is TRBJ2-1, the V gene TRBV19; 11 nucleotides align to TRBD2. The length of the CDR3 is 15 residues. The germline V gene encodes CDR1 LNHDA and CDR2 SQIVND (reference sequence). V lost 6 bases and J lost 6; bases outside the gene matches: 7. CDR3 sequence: CASRYGLAGANEQFF. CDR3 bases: TGTGCCAGTAGGTACGGACTAGCGGGCGCCAATGAGCAGTTCTTC. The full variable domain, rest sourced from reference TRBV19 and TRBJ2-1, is DGGITQSPKYLFRKEGQNVTLSCEQNLNHDAMYWYRQDPGQGLRLIYYSQIVNDFQKGDIAEGYSVSREKKESFPLTVTSAQKNPTAFYLCASRYGLAGANEQFFGPGTRLTVL.

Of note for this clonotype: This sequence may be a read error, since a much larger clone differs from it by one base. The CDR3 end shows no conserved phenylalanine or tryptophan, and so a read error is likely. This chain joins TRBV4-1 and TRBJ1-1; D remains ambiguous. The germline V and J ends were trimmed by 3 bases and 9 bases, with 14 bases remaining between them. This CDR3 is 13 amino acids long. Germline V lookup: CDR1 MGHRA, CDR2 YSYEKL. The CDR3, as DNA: TGCGCCAGCAGCCACCGGACGGATAACAAAGCTTTCCTT. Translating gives CASSHRTDNKAFL.

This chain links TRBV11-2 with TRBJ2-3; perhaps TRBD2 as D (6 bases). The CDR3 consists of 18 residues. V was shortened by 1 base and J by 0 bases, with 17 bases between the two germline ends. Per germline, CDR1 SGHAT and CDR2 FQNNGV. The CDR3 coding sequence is TGTGCCAGCAGCTTAGTGGGTAGCGGTTATACTAGCACAGATACGCAGTATTTT. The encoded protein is CASSLVGSGYTSTDTQYF.

CDR3 sequence reads: CASSRGNQPQHF. The CDR3 region has the DNA TGTGCCAGCAGTCGGGGCAATCAGCCCCAGCATTTT. The chain has TRBV12-3 or TRBV12-4 and TRBJ1-5; D unclear. The CDR3 is 12 amino acids. V was shortened by 5 bases and J by 2 bases, with 4 bases between the two germline ends.

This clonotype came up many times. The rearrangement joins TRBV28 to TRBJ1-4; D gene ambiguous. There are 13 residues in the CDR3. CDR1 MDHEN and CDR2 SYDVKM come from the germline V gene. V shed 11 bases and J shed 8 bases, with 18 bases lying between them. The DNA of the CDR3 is TGTGCCGGGCAGGCCTCCTTTGCGGAAAAACTGTTTTTT. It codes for CAGQASFAEKLFF. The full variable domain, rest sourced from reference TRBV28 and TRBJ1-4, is DVKVTQSSRYLVKRTGEKVFLECVQDMDHENMFWYRQDPGLGLRLIYFSYDVKMKEKGDIPEGYSVSREKKERFSLILESASTNQTSMYLCAGQASFAEKLFFGSGTQLSVL.

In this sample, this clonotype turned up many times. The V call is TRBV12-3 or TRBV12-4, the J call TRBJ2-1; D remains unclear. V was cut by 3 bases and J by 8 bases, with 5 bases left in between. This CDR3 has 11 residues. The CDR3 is CASSFRYEQFF. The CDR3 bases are TGTGCCAGCAGTTTTCGGTATGAGCAGTTCTTC.

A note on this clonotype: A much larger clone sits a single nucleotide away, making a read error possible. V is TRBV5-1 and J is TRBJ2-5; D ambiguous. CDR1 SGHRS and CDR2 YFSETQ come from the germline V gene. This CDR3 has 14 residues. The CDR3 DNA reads TGCGCCAGCAGCTTACTATCAACGCTAGAGATCCAGTACTTC. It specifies CASSLLSTLEIQYF.

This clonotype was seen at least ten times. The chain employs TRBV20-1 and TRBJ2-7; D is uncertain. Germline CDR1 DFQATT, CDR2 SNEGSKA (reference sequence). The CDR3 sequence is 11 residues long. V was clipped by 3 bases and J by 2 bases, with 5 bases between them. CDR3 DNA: TGCAGTGCTAGGGACGCCTACGAGCAGTACTTC. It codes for CSARDAYEQYF.